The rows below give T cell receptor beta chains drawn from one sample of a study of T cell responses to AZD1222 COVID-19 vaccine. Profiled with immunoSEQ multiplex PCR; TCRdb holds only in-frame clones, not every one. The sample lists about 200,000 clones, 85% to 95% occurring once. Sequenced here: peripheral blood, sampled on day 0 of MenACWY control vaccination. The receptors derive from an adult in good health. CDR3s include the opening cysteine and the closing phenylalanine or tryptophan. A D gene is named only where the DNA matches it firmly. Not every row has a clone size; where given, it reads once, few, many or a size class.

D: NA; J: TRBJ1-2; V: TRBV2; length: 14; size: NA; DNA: TGTGCCAGCAGTGACCGCCCATTCGGGGATGGCTACACCTTC; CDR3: CASSDRPFGDGYTF
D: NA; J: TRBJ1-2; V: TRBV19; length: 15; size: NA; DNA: TGTGCCAGTAGTATCCCCGGAGGGGCGACAGTTGGCTACACCTTC; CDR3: CASSIPGGATVGYTF
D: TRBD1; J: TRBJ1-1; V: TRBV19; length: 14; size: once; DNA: TGTGCCAGTAGTGGACAGGGGGCGGTCACTGAAGCTTTCTTT; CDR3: CASSGQGAVTEAFF
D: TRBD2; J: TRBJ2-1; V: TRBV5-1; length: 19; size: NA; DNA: TGCGCCAGCACCGTACGGACTAGCAACACTCCTTTATCCTACAATGAGCAGTTCTTC; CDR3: CASTVRTSNTPLSYNEQFF
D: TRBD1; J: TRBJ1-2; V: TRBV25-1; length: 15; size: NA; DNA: TGTGCCAGCAGTGAGGTCGTGGGGACAGGCTATGGCTACACCTTC; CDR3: CASSEVVGTGYGYTF
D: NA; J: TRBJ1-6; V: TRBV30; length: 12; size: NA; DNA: TGTGCCTGGAGGGGGGCTAATTCACCCCTCCACTTT; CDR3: CAWRGANSPLHF
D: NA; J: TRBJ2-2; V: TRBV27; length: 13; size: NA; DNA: TGTGCCAGCAGTCACGACAGTACCGGGGAGCTGTTTTTT; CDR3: CASSHDSTGELFF
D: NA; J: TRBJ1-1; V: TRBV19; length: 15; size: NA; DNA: TGTGCCAGTAGTATGCTAAGGGCCCAGGACACTGAAGCTTTCTTT; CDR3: CASSMLRAQDTEAFF
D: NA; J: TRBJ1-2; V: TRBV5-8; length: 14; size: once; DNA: TGTGCCAGCAGCTTCCACAAACAGGGAGATGGCTACACCTTC; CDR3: CASSFHKQGDGYTF
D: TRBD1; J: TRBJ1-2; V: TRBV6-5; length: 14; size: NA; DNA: TGTGCCAGCAGATCGGGACAGGCGGTCTATGGCTACACCTTC; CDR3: CASRSGQAVYGYTF
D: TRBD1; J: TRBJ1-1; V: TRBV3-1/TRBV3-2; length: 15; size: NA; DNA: TGTGCCAGCAGCCACAGGCAGGGGGCGAGGTCTGAAGCTTTCTTT; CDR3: CASSHRQGARSEAFF
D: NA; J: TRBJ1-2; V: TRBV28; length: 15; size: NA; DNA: TGTGCCAGCAGTTTATGGGCAGAAGCTAACTATGGCTACACCTTC; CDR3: CASSLWAEANYGYTF
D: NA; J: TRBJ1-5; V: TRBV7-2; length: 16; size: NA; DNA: TGTGCCAGCAGCCGCGGCCCAGGAGCCCTTAATCAGCCCCAGCATTTT; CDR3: CASSRGPGALNQPQHF
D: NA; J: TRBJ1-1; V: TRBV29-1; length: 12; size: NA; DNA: TGCAGCGCGAACCCCGAGCCGACTGAAGCTTTCTTT; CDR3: CSANPEPTEAFF
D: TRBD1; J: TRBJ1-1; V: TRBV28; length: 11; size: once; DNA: TGTGCCAGCAGTACGCGACAGGGAGCTTTCTTT; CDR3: CASSTRQGAFF
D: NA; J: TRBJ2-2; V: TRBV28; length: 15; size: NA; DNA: TGTGCCAGCGCCTCGGGGGATTTGGTCACCGGGGAGCTGTTTTTT; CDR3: CASASGDLVTGELFF
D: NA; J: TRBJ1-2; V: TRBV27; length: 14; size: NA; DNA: TGTGCCAGCAGTTTTTTGGGCAGAACGGATGGCTACACCTTC; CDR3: CASSFLGRTDGYTF
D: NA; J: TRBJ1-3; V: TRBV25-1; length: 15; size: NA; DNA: TGTGCCAGCAGTGACCCAGGGGTTCCTGGAAACACCATATATTTT; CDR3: CASSDPGVPGNTIYF
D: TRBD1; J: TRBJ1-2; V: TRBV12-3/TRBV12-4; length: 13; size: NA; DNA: TGTGCCAGCAGTCTCTTCAGGGGGAGTGGCTACACCTTC; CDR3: CASSLFRGSGYTF
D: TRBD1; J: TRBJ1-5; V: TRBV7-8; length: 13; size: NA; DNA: TGTGCCAGCACCTGGGACAGGGGTCAGCCCCAGCATTTT; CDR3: CASTWDRGQPQHF
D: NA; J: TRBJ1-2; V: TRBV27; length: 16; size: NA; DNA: TGTGCCAGCAGGAAGACGGGGAACGTAGCTAACTATGGCTACACCTTC; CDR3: CASRKTGNVANYGYTF
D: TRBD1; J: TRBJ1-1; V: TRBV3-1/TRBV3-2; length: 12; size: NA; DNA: TGTGCCAGCAGCCCGGGACAGGGGGGGGCTTTCTTT; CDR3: CASSPGQGGAFF
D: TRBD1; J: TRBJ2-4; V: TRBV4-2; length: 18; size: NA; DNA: TGTGCCAGCAGCCAGGATTTAGCCGGGACAGGGTCCAAAAACATTCAGTACTTC; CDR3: CASSQDLAGTGSKNIQYF
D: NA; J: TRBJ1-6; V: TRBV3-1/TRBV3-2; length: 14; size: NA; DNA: TGTGCCAGCAGCCGTTGGGAAAATAGTTCACCCCTCCACTTT; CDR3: CASSRWENSSPLHF
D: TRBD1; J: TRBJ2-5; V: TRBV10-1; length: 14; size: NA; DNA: TGCGCCAGCAAGCCGGGACAGTGGGAAGAGACCCAGTACTTC; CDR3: CASKPGQWEETQYF
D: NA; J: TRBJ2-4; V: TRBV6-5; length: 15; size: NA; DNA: TGTGCCAGCAGCCCGACAGGATATTACAAAAACATTCAGTACTTC; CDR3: CASSPTGYYKNIQYF
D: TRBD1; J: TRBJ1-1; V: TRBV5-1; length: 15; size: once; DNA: TGCGCCAGCAGCATCCAACTACAGGGGGGCACTGAAGCTTTCTTT; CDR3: CASSIQLQGGTEAFF
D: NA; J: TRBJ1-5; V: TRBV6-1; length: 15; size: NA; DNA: TGTGCCAGCAGTGAAACCAGCTATAGCAATCAGCCCCAGCATTTT; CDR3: CASSETSYSNQPQHF
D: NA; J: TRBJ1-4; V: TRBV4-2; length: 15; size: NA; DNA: TGTGCCAGCAGCCAAGATCAAGGAAGAAATGAAAAACTGTTTTTT; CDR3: CASSQDQGRNEKLFF
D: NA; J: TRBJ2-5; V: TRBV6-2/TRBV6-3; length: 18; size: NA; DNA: TGTGCCAGCAGTTACACACGGTGGCAGGGGGGCACGTTGGAGACCCAGTACTTC; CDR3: CASSYTRWQGGTLETQYF
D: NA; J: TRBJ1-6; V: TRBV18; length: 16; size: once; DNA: TGTGCCAGCTCACCCGGGGGGAGCTCCTATAATTCACCCCTCCACTTT; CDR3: CASSPGGSSYNSPLHF